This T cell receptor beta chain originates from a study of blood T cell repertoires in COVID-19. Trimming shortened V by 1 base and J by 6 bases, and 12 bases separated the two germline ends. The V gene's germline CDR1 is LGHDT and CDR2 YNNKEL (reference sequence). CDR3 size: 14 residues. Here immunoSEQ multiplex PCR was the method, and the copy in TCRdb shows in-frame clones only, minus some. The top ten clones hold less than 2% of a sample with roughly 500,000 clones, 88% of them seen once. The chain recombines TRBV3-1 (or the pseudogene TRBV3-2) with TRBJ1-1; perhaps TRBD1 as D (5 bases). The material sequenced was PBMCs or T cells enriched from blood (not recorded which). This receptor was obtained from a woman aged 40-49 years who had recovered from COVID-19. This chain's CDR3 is CASSQVLRGAEAFF. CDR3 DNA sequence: TGTGCCAGCAGCCAAGTCCTGCGGGGCGCTGAAGCTTTCTTT.